The 27 T cell receptor beta chains presented below share a single source sample, sequenced in a study of T cells in Graves' hyperthyroidism and ophthalmopathy. Amplification of TCR beta CDR3 regions used RNA as the template. In the first-round RT-PCR of the TCR CDR3, the HTBI primer set was used. Using its own MiXCR run on the multiplex PCR reads, TCRdb lists one record per CDR3 protein. The sample lists about 500,000 distinct CDR3 sequences, approximately 14% occurring once. Sequencing used blood. Every receptor here comes from a woman aged 18-29 years with Graves' hyperthyroidism.

This clonotype has ten or more counts. The chain uses TRBV27 and TRBJ2-7, with 11 bases aligning to TRBD2. Trimming cost V 5 bases and J 9 bases; bases outside gene matches: 18. The CDR3 is made up of 17 amino acids. Germline V gene sequence: CDR1 MNHEY, CDR2 SMNVEV (reference sequence). In DNA form, the CDR3 reads TGTGCCAGCAGTCCCTGGGGTAGCGGGAGGGCAGATTTGGTGCAGTACTTC. Its translation: CASSPWGSGRADLVQYF.

In this sample, this clonotype turned up many times. The J gene is TRBJ2-2, the V gene TRBV12-3 or TRBV12-4, with 10 bases lining up with TRBD2. V lost 6 bases to trimming and J lost 1 base; unmatched junction nucleotides: 5. This CDR3 has 16 amino acids. In DNA, the CDR3 is TGTGCCAGCAGCCCCAGGACTAGCGGGAACACCGGGGAGCTGTTTTTT. Translation: CASSPRTSGNTGELFF.

This clonotype was seen ten or more times. The gene calls are TRBV10-3 and TRBJ1-2; unclear D gene. This CDR3 is built from 12 residues. CDR1 and CDR2 (germline): ENHRY, SYGVKD. V was shortened by 3 bases and J by 5 bases, with 7 bases between the two germline ends. CDR3 DNA: TGTGCCATCAGTGAAGGGAATTATGGCTACACCTTC. This codes for CAISEGNYGYTF.

This clonotype was picked up many times. The genes are TRBV10-3 and TRBJ2-3; TRBD2 aligns across 8 bases. The CDR3 contains 16 residues. Losses at the gene ends were 2 bases for V and 2 bases for J; bases not matched to a gene: 6. CDR1 ENHRY and CDR2 SYGVKD come from the germline V gene. CDR3 residues: CAISENERGNTDTQYF. DNA for the CDR3: TGTGCCATCAGTGAGAATGAGCGGGGGAACACAGATACGCAGTATTTT.

This clonotype was observed a handful of times. This chain links TRBV6-1 with TRBJ1-5; unclear D gene. This CDR3 spans 17 amino acids. CDR1 MNHNS and CDR2 SASEGT come from the germline V gene. V was cut by 10 bases and J by 0 bases, with 22 bases left in between. The CDR3 region has the DNA TGTGCCACCTTCCAGCCGGAGAATCTATATAGCAATCAGCCCCAGCATTTT. This sequence encodes CATFQPENLYSNQPQHF.

The chain has TRBV20-1 and TRBJ2-1; TRBD2 aligns across 11 bases. The germline V gene encodes CDR1 DFQATT and CDR2 SNEGSKA (reference sequence). V was pared by 1 base and J by 0 bases, with 20 bases of the junction left unmatched. The CDR3 is 22 residues long. The CDR3 reads CSARAWPPQTSGRRSSYNEQFF. The CDR3 coding sequence is TGCAGTGCTAGAGCATGGCCCCCACAAACTAGCGGGAGACGGAGCTCCTACAATGAGCAGTTCTTC.

This clonotype was seen repeatedly, ten times or more. V usage is TRBV27 and J usage is TRBJ2-1, with 8 bases lining up with TRBD2. CDR3 size: 14 residues. The ends lost 0 bases at V and 8 bases at J; junction bases unmatched: 3. The V gene's germline CDR1 is MNHEY and CDR2 SMNVEV (reference sequence). The CDR3 DNA is TGTGCCAGCAGTTTATCAGCGGGAGACTATGAGCAGTTCTTC. It yields the protein CASSLSAGDYEQFF.

The sample holds many counts of this clonotype. This chain uses TRBV20-1 with TRBJ1-1; D is undetermined. V dropped 3 bases and J dropped 4 bases, with 15 bases sitting between them. Germline V gives CDR1 DFQATT, CDR2 SNEGSKA (reference sequence). The CDR3 has 14 residues. The CDR3: CSASFSGLSTEAFF. The CDR3 DNA reads TGCAGTGCTAGCTTTTCGGGGTTGAGCACTGAAGCTTTCTTT.

This clonotype has more than one count but fewer than ten. This could be a read error, since a much larger clone is one nucleotide away. The chain uses TRBV25-1 and TRBJ2-6; D may be TRBD1 (5 bases). Looked up from germline, CDR1 is MGHDK and CDR2 is SYGVNS. This CDR3 contains 13 residues. V gave up 6 bases and J gave up 3 bases, with 6 bases separating them. The CDR3 nucleotides are TGTGCCAGCAGGGACATTGGGGCCAACGTCCTGACTTTC. Protein: CASRDIGANVLTF.

The sample holds many counts of this clonotype. The DNA of the CDR3 is TGTGCCAGCAGTTTATCCGGGATACAAGAGACCCAGTACTTC. Its protein product is CASSLSGIQETQYF. V is TRBV28 and J is TRBJ2-5; perhaps TRBD2 as D (5 bases). The CDR3 covers 14 residues. V lost 1 base to trimming and J lost 2 bases, with 8 bases between them. The germline CDR1 and CDR2 sequences are MDHEN and SYDVKM.

This clonotype came up many times. The V and J genes are TRBV7-3 and TRBJ1-2; D possibly corresponds to TRBD1 (6 bases). Germline V gene lookup returns CDR1 SGHTA and CDR2 FQGTGA. CDR3 length: 15 amino acids. The V gene lost 3 bases and the J gene lost 2 bases, with 13 bases spanning the gap. CDR3 in DNA: TGTGCCAGCAGCTTTTCGCCGGACAGCAACTATGGCTACACCTTC. Translating gives CASSFSPDSNYGYTF.

This clonotype was detected many times. The chain carries TRBV2 and TRBJ2-7; weak D call: TRBD2 (5 bases). The V end lost 8 bases, the J end lost 5 bases, and 10 bases lay between the germline ends. Germline CDR1 is SNHLY and CDR2 is FYNNEI. The CDR3 has 11 amino acids. The CDR3 DNA follows: TGTGCCAGCGAGGCGGGTAACGAGCAGTACTTC. This encodes CASEAGNEQYF.

The sample holds many counts of this clonotype. The V call is TRBV19, the J call TRBJ2-2, with TRBD2 matching over 13 bases. CDR1 is LNHDA and CDR2 is SQIVND in the germline V gene (reference sequence). Trimming removed 3 bases from V and 6 bases from J; junction bases left unmatched: 7. The length of the CDR3 is 17 residues. CDR3 sequence reads: CASSIRTSGRFSGELFF. The CDR3 DNA sequence: TGTGCCAGTAGTATTCGGACTAGCGGGAGATTTTCCGGGGAGCTGTTTTTT.

The sample holds many counts of this clonotype. This CDR3 reads CASSLSGEDGYTF. DNA for the CDR3: TGTGCCAGCAGCTTATCAGGGGAAGATGGCTACACCTTC. The chain couples TRBV7-9 to TRBJ1-2; D may be TRBD1 (6 bases). Trimming removed 2 bases from V and 6 bases from J, with 10 bases in between. The CDR3 sequence is 13 residues long. The germline CDR1 and CDR2 sequences are SEHNR and FQNEAQ (reference sequence).

A few counts support this clonotype. The rearrangement uses TRBV5-1 and TRBJ2-3; 7 positions agree with TRBD1. The CDR3 extends over 14 amino acids. Germline trimming cut 2 bases from V and 4 bases from J; bases unmatched to any gene: 4. Looked up from germline, CDR1 is SGHRS and CDR2 is YFSETQ. The CDR3 protein is CASSFRQGADTQYF. CDR3 sequence (DNA): TGCGCCAGCAGCTTCAGACAGGGCGCAGATACGCAGTATTTT.

At least ten counts were recorded for this clonotype. The chain has TRBV7-2 and TRBJ2-3, with 10 nucleotides matching TRBD2. Germline CDR1 and CDR2: SGHTA and FQGNSA. Trimming removed 8 bases from V and 7 bases from J; junction bases left unmatched: 12. There are 15 residues in the CDR3. The CDR3 reads CASSPPGLAPNTQYF. CDR3 nucleotide sequence: TGTGCCAGCTCACCCCCGGGACTAGCGCCGAATACGCAGTATTTT.

This clonotype was seen ten or more times. The genes are TRBV7-9 and TRBJ2-5; D is undetermined. Per the germline V gene, CDR1 is SEHNR and CDR2 is FQNEAQ (reference sequence). The length of the CDR3 is 12 residues. Trimming shortened V by 5 bases and J by 4 bases, and 8 bases separated the two germline ends. The CDR3 coding sequence is TGTGCCAGCAGCCCCAGTACAGAGACCCAGTACTTC. Translation: CASSPSTETQYF. Full variable domain (rest looked up from reference TRBV7-9 and TRBJ2-5): DTGVSQNPRHKITKRGQNVTFRCDPISEHNRLYWYRQTLGQGPEFLTYFQNEAQLEKSRLLSDRFSAERPKGSFSTLEIQRTEQGDSAMYLCASSPSTETQYFGPGTRLLVL.

This clonotype was observed at least ten times. The genes are TRBV3-1 and TRBJ1-6, with TRBD1 as a possible D gene (5 bases). There are 16 residues in the CDR3. Germline V gene sequence: CDR1 LGHDT, CDR2 YNNKEL (reference sequence). The germline V and J ends were trimmed by 7 bases and 8 bases, with 21 bases remaining between them. The CDR3 sequence: CASNLRGRTRHSPLHF. The CDR3 bases are TGTGCCAGCAACCTCAGAGGACGGACAAGGCATTCACCCCTCCACTTT.

The J gene is TRBJ2-4, the V gene TRBV4-1; 11 positions agree with TRBD1. This CDR3 contains 19 residues. Germline CDR1 MGHRA, CDR2 YSYEKL. The V segment lost 2 bases and the J segment 0 bases; nucleotides outside the gene matches: 9. This CDR3 is CASSQSGGGQGAAKNIQYF. The CDR3 DNA is TGCGCCAGCAGCCAATCGGGAGGAGGACAGGGGGCAGCCAAAAACATTCAGTACTTC.

This clonotype was recorded many times. The chain carries TRBV6-1 and TRBJ1-3; tentative D call: TRBD1 (5 bases). V lost 6 bases, J lost 0 bases, and 9 bases lay in between. Germline V lookup: CDR1 MNHNS, CDR2 SASEGT. This CDR3 has 14 residues. CDR3 region: CASSTGFSGNTIYF. For the CDR3, the DNA is TGTGCCAGCAGCACAGGATTCTCTGGAAACACCATATATTTT.

This clonotype came up many times. The genes are TRBV6-1 and TRBJ2-1; D may correspond to TRBD1 or TRBD2 (6 bases each). The ends were cut back, 7 bases at V and 8 bases at J, with 30 bases in the middle. Germline values: CDR1 MNHNS, CDR2 SASEGT. This CDR3 contains 18 residues. The CDR3 bases are TGTGCCAGCACCTTACGCCCTACAGGGAGACTAGTAGCCCATGAGCAGTTCTTC. Its protein is CASTLRPTGRLVAHEQFF.

The chain has TRBV12-3 or TRBV12-4 and TRBJ2-7; D remains ambiguous. Trimming pared 6 bases from V and 3 bases from J, leaving 9 bases between. The CDR3 is made up of 12 amino acids. The CDR3 reads CASSPSFYEQYF. The CDR3 DNA reads TGTGCCAGCAGCCCGAGTTTCTACGAGCAGTACTTC.

This clonotype was counted many times. The chain is built from TRBV20-1 and TRBJ1-1; D is undetermined. Trimming removed 5 bases at V and 1 base at J, with 8 bases between. The V gene's germline CDR1 is DFQATT and CDR2 SNEGSKA (reference sequence). The CDR3 totals 12 residues. In DNA, the CDR3 is TGCAGTGCTCCTGTCCAGAACACTGAAGCTTTCTTT. Amino acids: CSAPVQNTEAFF.

The chain employs TRBV7-2 and TRBJ2-7; D remains unclear. In germline, CDR1 is SGHTA, CDR2 FQGNSA. Trimming took 3 bases from V and 6 from J, leaving 12 bases between them. This CDR3 is built from 13 residues. The CDR3 loop is CASSFETAREQYV. The DNA of the CDR3 is TGTGCCAGCAGCTTCGAGACCGCACGCGAGCAGTACGTC.

This clonotype was counted ten times or more. The chain combines TRBV12-3 or TRBV12-4 with TRBJ2-3; 7 positions match TRBD1. The ends lost 4 bases at V and 2 bases at J; junction bases unmatched: 3. This CDR3 region has 14 residues. The CDR3 sequence is CASSSGGDTDTQYF. Here the CDR3 DNA reads TGTGCCAGCAGTTCAGGGGGAGACACAGATACGCAGTATTTT.

Many counts were recorded for this clonotype. V usage is TRBV9 and J usage is TRBJ2-3; D perhaps matches TRBD1 (6 bases). V lost 0 bases, J lost 0 bases, and 11 bases lay in between. CDR1 and CDR2 from the germline V gene are SGDLS and YYNGEE. This CDR3 contains 16 residues. The CDR3 reads CASSVGPGVSTDTQYF. CDR3 DNA: TGTGCCAGCAGCGTAGGTCCAGGGGTTAGCACAGATACGCAGTATTTT.

The chain uses TRBV6-1 and TRBJ1-5, with 9 bases matching TRBD1. Germline V CDR1 and CDR2: MNHNS, SASEGT. J was trimmed by 0 bases and V by 7 bases; bases with no gene match: 13. The length of the CDR3 is 18 residues. The CDR3 nucleotides read TGTGCCAGCACATACGACAGGGGGGGATTTTATAGCAATCAGCCCCAGCATTTT. Translation: CASTYDRGGFYSNQPQHF.